This paragraph covers one T cell receptor (beta chain) sequence. This entry comes from a study of cytomegalovirus exposure and HLA in healthy donors. In the PCR, 60 Vbeta and 13 Jbeta primers were used. Generated by immunoSEQ multiplex PCR, the TCRdb table keeps only in-frame clones and is missing some. The repertoire holds some 160,000 clones, with roughly 9.4% as singletons. The V segment lost 7 bases and the J segment 4 bases; nucleotides outside the gene matches: 10. This CDR3 has 14 amino acids. Germline V gene lookup returns CDR1 MDHEN and CDR2 SYDVKM. Sample: PBMCs. The rearrangement joins TRBV28 to TRBJ2-7; 7 bases are shared with TRBD1. This clonotype was sampled from a male donor in good health and CMV-seronegative. CDR3 DNA sequence: TGTGCCAGCAACGCGGACAGGTTTTTGTACGAGCAGTACTTC. Its translation: CASNADRFLYEQYF.